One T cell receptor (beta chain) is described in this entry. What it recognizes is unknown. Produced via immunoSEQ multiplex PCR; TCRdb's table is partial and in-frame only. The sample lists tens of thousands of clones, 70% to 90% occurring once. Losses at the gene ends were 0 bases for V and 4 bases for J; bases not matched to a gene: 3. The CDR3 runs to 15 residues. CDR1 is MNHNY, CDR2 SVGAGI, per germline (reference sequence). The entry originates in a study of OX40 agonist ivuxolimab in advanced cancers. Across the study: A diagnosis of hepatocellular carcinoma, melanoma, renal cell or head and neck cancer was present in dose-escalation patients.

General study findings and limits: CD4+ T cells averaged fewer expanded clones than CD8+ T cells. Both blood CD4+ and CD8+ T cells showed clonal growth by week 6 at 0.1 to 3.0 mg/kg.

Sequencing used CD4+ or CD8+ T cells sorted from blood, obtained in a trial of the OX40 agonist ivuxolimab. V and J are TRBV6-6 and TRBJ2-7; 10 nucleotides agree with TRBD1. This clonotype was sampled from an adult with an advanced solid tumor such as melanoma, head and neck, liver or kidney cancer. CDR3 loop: CASSYSGQGKYEQYF. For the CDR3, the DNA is TGTGCCAGCAGTTACTCGGGACAGGGGAAGTACGAGCAGTACTTC.